These 10 T cell receptor beta chains came from one sample sequenced in a study of cytomegalovirus exposure and HLA in healthy donors. With 60 Vbeta and 13 Jbeta primers, the PCR was carried out. Some clones are missing from TCRdb's copy, which holds only in-frame ones; the method was immunoSEQ multiplex PCR. Counted here are 60,000 or so clones, 77% occurring once; the ten biggest clones make up around 2.6%. Sequenced material: PBMCs. These receptors originate from a female donor in good health and CMV-seronegative.

CDR3 sequence (DNA): TGTGCCAGCAGTTCGTCAGCTGGGACTAGGGGGCAAGAGACCCAGTACTTC. Its translation is CASSSSAGTRGQETQYF. The chain carries TRBV13 and TRBJ2-5, with TRBD2 matching 8 bases. From germline, CDR1 is PRHDT and CDR2 FYEKMQ (reference sequence). Germline trimming cut 6 bases from V and 2 bases from J; bases unmatched to any gene: 14. The length of the CDR3 is 17 residues.

The chain employs TRBV5-7 and TRBJ2-2; 10 nucleotides agree with TRBD1. TRBV5-7 is an ORF for which the function is uncertain. Trimming removed 4 bases from V and 7 bases from J; junction bases left unmatched: 19. The length of the CDR3 is 19 residues. Here the CDR3 DNA reads TGTGCCAGCAGCCTAGGGGGTGACAGGGGGCGCGGTTTATTCGGGGAGCTGTTTTTT. Protein: CASSLGGDRGRGLFGELFF.

This sequence joins TRBV6-4 and TRBJ1-3; D is unresolved. Germline V gives CDR1 MRHNA, CDR2 SNTAGT. The CDR3 is 15 residues long. V was clipped by 4 bases and J by 0 bases, with 10 bases between them. CDR3: CASSAQHPSGNTIYF. CDR3 DNA: TGTGCCAGCAGTGCACAACACCCCTCTGGAAACACCATATATTTT.

The chain has TRBV5-4 and TRBJ2-5; TRBD2 matches at 9 bases. V trimming: 4 bases; J trimming: 2 bases; junction bases outside the gene matches: 9. Germline V gene data show CDR1 as SGHNT and CDR2 as YYREEE (reference sequence). The CDR3 spans 16 residues. The CDR3 nucleotides read TGTGCCAGCAGCCCGGCCAGCGGGGGGCCTCAAGAGACCCAGTACTTC. It encodes CASSPASGGPQETQYF.

Only a few counts were recorded for this clone. The chain has TRBV15 and TRBJ1-2; a weak D match, TRBD1 (5 bases). The germline V and J ends were trimmed by 9 bases and 8 bases, with 13 bases remaining between them. The germline gives CDR1 LNHNV, CDR2 YYDKDF (reference sequence). The CDR3 loop spans 11 amino acids. The CDR3 region has the DNA TGTGCCACGGGGGAGGGGTCCGGCTACACCTTC. This gives the protein CATGEGSGYTF.

The rearrangement uses TRBV30 and TRBJ2-2; D gene ambiguous. V lost 0 bases and J 5 bases, leaving 4 bases between the germline ends. The CDR3 length is 12 residues. Germline loops: CDR1 GTSNPN, CDR2 SVGIG (reference sequence). CDR3 DNA sequence: TGTGCCTGGAGTGTACGGACCGGGGAGCTGTTTTTT. This encodes CAWSVRTGELFF.

V gene TRBV29-1 combines with J gene TRBJ1-2; D is unclear. Per the germline V gene, CDR1 is SQVTM and CDR2 is ANQGSEA. The CDR3 totals 13 residues. Trimming pared 3 bases from V and 4 bases from J, leaving 12 bases between. Written as DNA, the CDR3 is TGCAGCGTTGAGCGTTCGGGTCCCTATGGCTACACCTTC. This codes for CSVERSGPYGYTF.

This chain connects TRBV9 to TRBJ1-1; 8 bases map to TRBD1. CDR1 and CDR2 from the germline V gene are SGDLS and YYNGEE. Losses at the gene ends were 0 bases for V and 10 bases for J; bases not matched to a gene: 5. This CDR3 spans 13 amino acids. The CDR3 bases are TGTGCCAGCAGCGTAGGAGGGGGGACAGGAGCTTTCTTT. It translates to CASSVGGGTGAFF. The full variable domain, with the rest looked up from reference TRBV9 and TRBJ1-1, is DSGVTQTPKHLITATGQRVTLRCSPRSGDLSVYWYQQSLDQGLQFLIQYYNGEERAKGNILERFSAQQFPDLHSELNLSSLELGDSALYFCASSVGGGTGAFFGQGTRLTVV.

The V call is TRBV21-1, the J call TRBJ2-1; the DNA was not used to check the table's D call, TRBD2. TRBV21-1 corresponds to a pseudogene. This CDR3 has 15 amino acids. The CDR3 region is CASSTGTQSYNEQFF. DNA for the CDR3: TGTGCCAGCAGCACCGGGACTCAATCCTACAATGAGCAGTTCTTC.

V usage is TRBV30 and J usage is TRBJ2-5; TRBD2 aligns across 14 bases. This CDR3 has 15 amino acids. V shed 3 bases and J 4 bases; nucleotides not matched to a gene: 4. CDR1 and CDR2 (germline): GTSNPN, SVGIG (reference sequence). The CDR3 here is CAWSLGLAGVETQYF. The DNA of the CDR3 is TGTGCCTGGAGCTTGGGACTAGCGGGAGTAGAGACCCAGTACTTC.